This TCR beta chain stems from a study of OX40 agonist ivuxolimab in advanced cancers. As to this clone: Its antigen is undetermined.

Per germline, CDR1 LGHNA and CDR2 YSLEER. V gave up 0 bases and J gave up 9 bases, with 12 bases separating them. CDR3 length: 14 residues. General study results and limits: Some patients who did not respond also had low normalized T-cell clonal expansion.

Profiling relied on immunoSEQ multiplex PCR, and the TCRdb table lists in-frame clones only, not all of them. The repertoire consists of tens of thousands of clones, with about nine tenths occurring once and the leading ten covering around 46%. The rearrangement uses TRBV4-3 and TRBJ2-1; D gene unclear. This receptor was taken from an adult with an advanced solid tumor such as melanoma, head and neck, liver or kidney cancer. Specimen: CD4+ or CD8+ T cells sorted from blood, collected in a trial of the OX40 agonist ivuxolimab. DNA for the CDR3: TGCGCCAGCAGCCAAGATACGGCCTTTGGTGAGCAGTTCTTC. This sequence encodes CASSQDTAFGEQFF.